The present TCR beta chain was sequenced within a study of somatic mutations in cytotoxic T cells in rheumatoid arthritis. The CDR3 extends over 14 amino acids. Germline V gives CDR1 PRHDT, CDR2 FYEKMQ (reference sequence). The trim removed 4 bases at V and 3 bases at J, leaving 4 bases unmatched. Produced via immunoSEQ multiplex PCR; TCRdb's table is partial and in-frame only. Seen here are approximately 15,000 clones, about 74% observed once, and the top ten hold 4.5% to 5.5%. This clone was observed a single time. The origin of this receptor is an adult with rheumatoid arthritis. This rearrangement joins TRBV13 to TRBJ2-3, with TRBD2 matching 7 bases. Sequencing was carried out using CD8+ T cells sorted from blood. This CDR3 is CASSYVGGTDTQYF. For the CDR3, the DNA is TGTGCCAGCAGCTACGTCGGGGGGACAGATACGCAGTATTTT. The full variable domain, with the rest looked up from reference TRBV13 and TRBJ2-3, is AAGVIQSPRHLIKEKRETATLKCYPIPRHDTVYWYQQGPGQDPQFLISFYEKMQSDKGSIPDRFSAQQFSDYHSELNMSSLELGDSALYFCASSYVGGTDTQYFGPGTRLTVL.